These T cell receptor beta chains were read from a single sample in a study of blood T cell repertoires in COVID-19. Sequenced by immunoSEQ multiplex PCR; TCRdb stores in-frame clones only, minus some. The data contain hundreds of thousands of clones, about 90% of them seen just once; the ten biggest clones take up roughly 2.9%. The sequenced sample consisted of PBMCs or T cells enriched from blood (not recorded which). Receptor source: a woman aged 50 to 60 who had been exposed to COVID-19. The CDR3 runs from the conserved cysteine through the conserved F or W. D genes are given only for firm matches.

CDR3,V,J,D
CAWSPTGTGGYEQYF,TRBV30,TRBJ2-7,TRBD1
CASSLGSRNEKLFF,TRBV28,TRBJ1-4,-
CASSEGQGFYGYTF,TRBV28,TRBJ1-2,TRBD1
CASSLNSNQPQHF,TRBV7-9,TRBJ1-5,-
CASRRGTGELFF,TRBV28,TRBJ2-2,-
CASSPRDRLAKNIQYF,TRBV3-1/TRBV3-2,TRBJ2-4,TRBD1
CASSLAPGQGVNTIYF,TRBV7-2,TRBJ1-3,TRBD1
CASGELAGPTDTQYF,TRBV28,TRBJ2-3,TRBD2
CAISESGSGTGANVLTF,TRBV10-3,TRBJ2-6,TRBD2
CASSQTTQETQYF,TRBV5-4,TRBJ2-5,-
CARSFPLMSSYEQYF,TRBV5-3,TRBJ2-7,-